A single sample gave rise to the 10 T cell receptor beta chains below, sequenced in a study of blood T cells in healthy people across ages. Alongside a J-beta primer mix, a sample-barcoded 5' primer served in a second PCR lasting about 7 to 11 cycles. Each CDR3 protein is one row after TCRdb ran MiXCR on the 5' RACE reads. Found here are roughly 800,000 distinct CDR3 sequences, under 30% of them singletons; the top ten hold roughly 3.1%. These data were likewise used in another study, on T cells of mothers and their children.

The sample was blood. The receptors here all came from a boy younger than 18 in good health.

Only a few counts were recorded for this clonotype. The chain links TRBV29-1 to TRBJ2-2; unclear D gene. Trimming took off 4 bases at V and 5 bases at J, with 11 bases between the two ends. The CDR3 has 13 amino acids. CDR1 and CDR2 (germline): SQVTM, ANQGSEA. CDR3 region: CSVVIGRTGELFF. DNA for the CDR3: TGCAGCGTTGTAATAGGTCGGACCGGGGAGCTGTTTTTT.

In this sample, this clonotype turned up a few times. The chain recombines TRBV12-3 or TRBV12-4 with TRBJ2-5; D uncertain. This CDR3 has 11 amino acids. V was clipped by 5 bases and J by 5 bases, with 6 bases between them. CDR3 residues: CASSRWETQYF. The CDR3 bases are TGTGCCAGCAGTCGATGGGAGACCCAGTACTTC.

This clonotype has only a few counts. The chain has TRBV11-2 and TRBJ2-5; D assignment may be TRBD1 or TRBD2 (5 bases each). CDR3 size: 14 residues. CDR1 and CDR2 from the germline V gene are SGHAT and FQNNGV. The V end lost 5 bases, the J end lost 5 bases, and 15 bases lay between the germline ends. The DNA of the CDR3 is TGTGCCAGCAGCCCAGACAGTACTAGGGAGACCCAGTACTTC. Protein product: CASSPDSTRETQYF.

In this sample, this clonotype turned up a few times. This rearrangement joins TRBV15 to TRBJ2-7; no clear D gene. Trimming removed 3 bases from V and 2 bases from J, with 8 bases in between. The CDR3 length is 13 residues. Germline-derived CDR1 and CDR2 are LNHNV and YYDKDF (reference sequence). The CDR3 coding sequence is TGTGCCACCAGCAGGGGAATCACCTACGAGCAGTACTTC. Its translation: CATSRGITYEQYF.

Ten or more counts support this clonotype. The chain couples TRBV5-1 to TRBJ2-5; D may be TRBD1 (6 bases). This CDR3 contains 14 residues. Per the germline V gene, CDR1 is SGHRS and CDR2 is YFSETQ. Trimming cost V 4 bases and J 5 bases, with 15 bases left between them. The CDR3 reads CASSPGRGGETQYF. The CDR3 DNA sequence: TGCGCCAGCAGCCCCGGCAGGGGCGGTGAGACCCAGTACTTC. Full variable domain (missing parts from reference TRBV5-1 and TRBJ2-5): KAGVTQTPRYLIKTRGQQVTLSCSPISGHRSVSWYQQTPGQGLQFLFEYFSETQRNKGNFPGRFSGRQFSNSRSEMNVSTLELGDSALYLCASSPGRGGETQYFGPGTRLLVL.

This clonotype was recorded a few times. The chain joins TRBV3-1 to TRBJ1-1; 8 bases are shared with TRBD1. CDR3 size: 17 residues. Germline CDR1 LGHDT, CDR2 YNNKEL (reference sequence). V lost 2 bases to trimming and J lost 0 bases; unmatched junction nucleotides: 8. CDR3 DNA sequence: TGTGCCAGCAGCCAATGGCAGGGGGCTAACGTGAACACTGAAGCTTTCTTT. Residues: CASSQWQGANVNTEAFF.

This CDR3 is CASRWQAESSYEQYF. CDR3 DNA: TGTGCCAGCAGGTGGCAGGCCGAAAGCTCCTACGAGCAGTACTTC. This chain links TRBV2 with TRBJ2-7, with D unclear. Germline V CDR1 and CDR2: SNHLY, FYNNEI. V lost 6 bases to trimming and J lost 0 bases, with 15 bases between them. There are 15 residues in the CDR3.

The chain is built from TRBV5-1 and TRBJ2-7, with D maybe TRBD1 (9 bases). The CDR3 has 16 residues. CDR1 is SGHRS, CDR2 YFSETQ, per germline. The ends were cut back, 3 bases at V and 1 base at J, with 17 bases in the middle. The CDR3 loop is CASSSGGTGSSYEQYF. CDR3 coding DNA: TGCGCCAGCAGCTCGGGGGGGACAGGGTCATCCTACGAGCAGTACTTC.

The chain carries TRBV7-8 and TRBJ2-1; D tentatively reads TRBD1 or TRBD2 (6 bases each). V lost 8 bases, J lost 0 bases, and 11 bases lay in between. Looked up from germline, CDR1 is SGHVS and CDR2 is FQNEAQ. This CDR3 is built from 14 residues. Here the CDR3 reads CASFGGLSYNEQFF. The DNA of the CDR3 is TGTGCCAGCTTTGGGGGGCTCTCCTACAATGAGCAGTTCTTC.

This clonotype was recorded a few times. The rearrangement links TRBV6-1 to TRBJ2-1; 10 bases map to TRBD1. V lost 8 bases and J lost 0; bases outside the gene matches: 19. This CDR3 comprises 20 residues. Germline V gene sequence: CDR1 MNHNS, CDR2 SASEGT. CDR3 region: CASRLFSTPGQGSSYNEQFF. Written as DNA, the CDR3 is TGTGCCAGCCGGTTATTTAGCACTCCGGGACAGGGGAGCTCCTACAATGAGCAGTTCTTC.